This TCR beta chain is drawn from a study of CD4 T cells in relation to SARS-CoV-2 and coronaviruses. Profiling relied on immunoSEQ multiplex PCR, and the TCRdb table lists in-frame clones only, not all of them. This sample has 15,000 to 20,000 clones, with about 70% found just once. As concerns this clone: Its antigen is still unknown.

Study results and caveats: Crossreactive clones expanded significantly less to SARS-CoV-2 than monoreactive clones.

V gave up 11 bases and J gave up 0 bases, with 11 bases separating them. Germline lookup yields CDR1 LNHDA and CDR2 SQIVND (reference sequence). The CDR3 is 13 amino acids. Before the COVID-19 pandemic, during about 2010-2018, CD4+ T cells were taken from unexposed donors. Isolation of CD4+ T cells took place after approximately 11 days in culture. Cultures held under 2.5 million PBMCs per well with 8.5 to 10 IU/ml IL-2. This TCR came from a human donor in good health. The sequencing sample was made of CD4+ T cells from PBMCs, cultured in vitro. The chain recombines TRBV19 with TRBJ1-3; weak D call: TRBD1 (6 bases). CDR3 nucleotide sequence: TGTGCCTCTCAGGACAGCTCTGGAAACACCATATATTTT. This sequence encodes CASQDSSGNTIYF.